This section outlines one T cell receptor beta chain sequence together with its context. Its antigen is not known. These data belong to a study of follicular helper T cells after annual influenza vaccination. Notes on the study in general: Yearly vaccinations repeatedly recalled conserved clonotypes in ICOS+CD38+ cTfh.

Germline V CDR1 and CDR2: MGHRA, YSYEKL. Unmatched junction bases numbered 7, after V lost 1 base and J lost 5 bases. The CDR3 is 15 residues long. The time point denotes: 2014-2015 season, pre-vaccination. Before and after seasonal inactivated influenza vaccination, adults gave blood for sorting CD4 subsets for sequencing. Community-dwelling subjects without influenza vaccination in the prior 6 months were enrolled. Donors with HIV/AIDS, active malignancy, immunomodulators or active illness were excluded. Sequenced by immunoSEQ multiplex PCR; TCRdb stores in-frame clones only, minus some. The sample gives about 8,700 clones, more than 65% of which show up once; 3% to 3.5% is in the top ten.

This chain connects TRBV4-1 to TRBJ2-7; 8 bases map to TRBD1. Sequenced here: CXCR5+ CD38- circulating T follicular helper cells from blood, sampled on the day of influenza vaccination. Subset meaning: circulating Tfh, non-naive CD4+CXCR5+PD-1+ (ICOS+CD38+ or ICOS-CD38-). The clonotype comes from an adult who received the influenza vaccine. CDR3 bases: TGCGCCAGCAGCCAAGTAGGACAGGGTCTAAACGAGCAGTACTTC. It encodes CASSQVGQGLNEQYF.